A single T cell receptor beta chain is shown here with its context. Its antigen remains unidentified. No much larger clone is present one base from it, and per-base qualities are unavailable. What this sample's time point label stands for: about 28 days (+/-7) after the second vaccine dose. AZD1222 recipients given second doses at about 4 weeks or at about 12 weeks were pooled, since spike-specific TCR depth and breadth were not found to differ between the two schedules. The vaccinee samples were drawn from two UK trials, COV001 and COV002, one of which was a single-blind randomized controlled phase 2/3 trial testing AZD1222 (ChAdOx1 nCoV-19) in healthy adults. For TCRbeta chain sequencing, PBMC samples from trial participants were taken at day 0 and at day 28 after the second dose. V loses 2 bases, J loses 1 base, and the germline ends lie 6 bases apart. From a lookup of the germline V gene (reference sequence), CDR1 and CDR2 are GTSNPN and SVGIG. From its cysteine to its phenylalanine, the CDR3 spans 13 amino acids. Just CDR3 DNA is preserved here, 39 bases in frame from base 1.

The CDR3 regions of human TCRbeta chains were analyzed by immunosequencing. The study's own analysis went as follows. Repertoire TCRs were matched against a reference library of SARS-CoV-2-specific TCRs generated with the MIRA antigen-specificity platform. Breadth was defined as the fraction of unique TCRs that were SARS-CoV-2-associated, and depth was defined as the fraction of total T cells that were SARS-CoV-2-associated. Using the MIRA data, each spike-specific TCR was mapped to the spike region that the TCR reacts to and placed in a CD4 or CD8 class. Log10-transformed breadth and depth values were compared by one-way ANOVA with Sidak's multiple comparisons tests. TCRdb holds this immuneACCESS table with in-frame rearrangements only. Some clones are missing; in checked studies, unresolved V genes explain under half, and the rest has no known cause. That table is the source of V, J and clone size, and D and trimming were worked out from the DNA. The sample table lists 95,000 to 110,000 clones, 90% to 95% of them with a count of one. 5% to 8% of the sample is taken by the ten largest.

This entry comes from a study of T cell responses to AZD1222 COVID-19 vaccine (dated by TCRdb to about 2021). Concerning the study at large: TCR sequencing was performed for fewer than 250 trial participants, of whom around 200 were given two doses of AZD1222 and 26 were given two doses of MenACWY control vaccine. Trial participants were enrolled by age into subgroups of 18-55, 56-69 and 70-plus years, and about 150, 27 and 61 TCR-sequenced participants, respectively, were included in these subgroups.

The research as a whole found: Reportedly, close to half of the unique spike-specific TCRs recognized epitopes lying outside the regions that are mutated in the B.1.351 and B.1.1.7 variants. Because no day 14 peak-response samples were available, repertoires were characterized only after the peak T cell response. In the small 56-69-year group, the increase in depth fell short of significance, most likely because of low power. Participants were mostly white British and included more females than males, and it was suggested by the authors that clonal diversity may have been underestimated. After two AZD1222 doses, spike-specific TCR breadth and depth were significantly higher than at day 0 and than in MenACWY recipients. Only a handful of AZD1222 recipients were SARS-CoV-2 seropositive at baseline, limiting conclusions about previously exposed vaccinees. Vaccine-associated CD4 TCRs spanned the whole spike protein, with dominant responses in regions 160-218 and 743-854.

This TCR came from an adult who received the AZD1222 COVID-19 vaccine. The sequenced sample was peripheral blood, obtained 28 days after the second AZD1222 dose. The receptor chain draws on TRBV30 and TRBJ1-5, with the D gene not confidently named. The CDR3 sequence is CAWSTVSNQPQHF. The nucleotide sequence is TGTGCCTGGAGTACCGTAAGCAATCAGCCCCAGCATTTT.